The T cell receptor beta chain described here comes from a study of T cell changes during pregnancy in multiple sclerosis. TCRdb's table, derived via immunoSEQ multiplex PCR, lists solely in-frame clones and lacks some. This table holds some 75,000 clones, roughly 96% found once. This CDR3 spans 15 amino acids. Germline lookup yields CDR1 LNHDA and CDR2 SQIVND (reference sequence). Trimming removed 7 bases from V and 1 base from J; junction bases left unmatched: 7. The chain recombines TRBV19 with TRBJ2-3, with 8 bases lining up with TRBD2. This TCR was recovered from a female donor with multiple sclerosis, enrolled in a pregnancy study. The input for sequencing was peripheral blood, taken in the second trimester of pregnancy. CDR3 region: CASTRGGPGTDTQYF. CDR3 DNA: TGTGCCAGTACCCGCGGGGGGCCAGGCACAGATACGCAGTATTTT.